The present entry profiles one TCR beta chain with its context. This entry is derived from a study of blood T cell repertoires in COVID-19. Background on the study: Specimens from acute and convalescent COVID-19 originated in the United States, Italy and Spain. PBMCs, B-cell-depleted T cells, or T cells provided the cDNA or gDNA that made up the material.

Source study methods: By means of reference gene primer amplification, nucleated cell counts were estimated. The assay was immunoSEQ multiplex PCR, and TCRdb's table has in-frame clones only and misses some. D and trimming were read from the DNA, whereas the V and J calls and clone size are those reported in that table. The repertoire includes 25,000 to 35,000 clones, about 80% of them detected once, and 1.8% sits in the top ten. CDR3 length equals 15 residues. Sample: peripheral blood. This chain joins TRBV21-1 and TRBJ2-7; TRBD2, the table's D call, was not compared with the DNA. TRBV21-1 corresponds to a pseudogene. The TCR originated in an elderly man with active or convalescent COVID-19. The CDR3 loop reads CASSKGEGRSYEQYF. The CDR3 bases are TGTGCCAGCAGCAAAGGGGAGGGACGATCCTACGAGCAGTACTTC.